A selection of T cell receptor beta chains follows, all from one sample in a study of blood T cell repertoires in COVID-19. Assay used: immunoSEQ multiplex PCR; TCRdb lists only in-frame clones, some missing. The sample holds more than 250,000 clones; more than 70% are singletons and the top ten take approximately 5.3%. The sample taken for sequencing was PBMCs or T cells enriched from blood (not recorded which). These receptors came from a woman aged 30 to 39 who had recovered from COVID-19. The CDR3 runs from the conserved cysteine through the conserved F or W.

J gene	CDR3 length	V gene	CDR3 protein
TRBJ1-2	14	TRBV7-2	CASSNVAGLQGYTF
TRBJ2-7	14	TRBV5-6	CASSLVDRGREQYF
TRBJ2-2	16	TRBV24-1	CATSDLQGGGTGELFF
TRBJ2-3	15	TRBV9	CASSVAPSRGDTQYF
TRBJ1-5	12	TRBV7-2	CASSPPGGPQHF
TRBJ2-1	19	TRBV15	CATRGDTPGPKFSYNEQFF
TRBJ1-6	15	TRBV5-4	CASSGLDRANSPLHF
TRBJ2-7	12	TRBV11-2	CASSLVSREQYF
TRBJ1-2	15	TRBV6-5	CASRQSPGTLYGYTF
TRBJ1-1	16	TRBV30	CAWSVSPAGARTEAFF
TRBJ1-5	15	TRBV19	CASSIGPILNQPQHF
TRBJ1-1	14	TRBV5-6	CASSLWIGRTEAFF
TRBJ2-3	15	TRBV18	CASSPTSGYTDTQYF
TRBJ1-3	16	TRBV7-6	CASSPYRGTSGNTIYF
TRBJ1-2	14	TRBV6-6	CASRRPGQEYGYTF
TRBJ1-2	13	TRBV19	CASSQTEGRGYTF
TRBJ2-5	11	TRBV7-2	CASSFGETQYF
TRBJ1-5	14	TRBV19	CASKRQGDNQPQHF
TRBJ2-7	15	TRBV5-4	CASSLMGRSSYEQYF
TRBJ1-6	14	TRBV19	CASSIVAGNSPLHF
TRBJ1-3	15	TRBV7-9	CASSWDRGSGNTIYF
TRBJ2-7	13	TRBV19	CASRLAGTYEQYF
TRBJ1-3	16	TRBV25-1	CASSEQTTSSGNTIYF
TRBJ1-1	17	TRBV15	CATSRPFRTGPNTEAFF
TRBJ2-3	18	TRBV7-9	CASSLARLQGLESDTQYF
TRBJ2-5	16	TRBV19	CASSTSPTSGQETQYF
TRBJ2-2	14	TRBV27	CASSLSSPTGELFF
TRBJ2-7	13	TRBV12-3/TRBV12-4	CASSFGRTYEQYF
TRBJ1-1	18	TRBV15	CATSRVRGGGARNTEAFF
TRBJ2-2	16	TRBV4-1	CASSQDPGGNTGELFF
TRBJ1-3	16	TRBV4-2	CASSPPTESSGNTIYF